These T cell receptor beta chains were read from a single sample in a study of blood T cell repertoires in COVID-19. Sequencing was performed with immunoSEQ multiplex PCR; in TCRdb, only in-frame clones are kept and a portion is missing. The sample consists of 100,000 to 150,000 clones, around 80% of them appearing once. The source material was peripheral blood. The receptors shown here come from a young man with COVID-19, enrolled during active disease. The CDR3 runs from the conserved cysteine through the conserved F or W. D genes are given only for firm matches. Clone sizes are given selectively: once, few, many, or a class where the clone is expanded.

j_call: TRBJ1-2
cdr3_length: 16
v_call: TRBV28
d_call: -
clone_size: -
cdr3_aa: CASSVAVPWPYYGYTF
cdr3_nt: TGTGCCAGCTCCGTTGCAGTCCCCTGGCCTTACTATGGCTACACCTTC

j_call: TRBJ2-1
cdr3_length: 19
v_call: TRBV7-9
d_call: TRBD2
clone_size: -
cdr3_aa: CASSPRLVLAGRLDNEQFF
cdr3_nt: TGTGCCAGCAGCCCACGACTAGTTCTAGCGGGACGATTGGACAATGAGCAGTTCTTC

j_call: TRBJ2-3
cdr3_length: 16
v_call: TRBV7-3
d_call: TRBD2
clone_size: -
cdr3_aa: CASSSSLAGGPDTQYF
cdr3_nt: TGTGCCAGCAGCTCATCACTAGCGGGGGGGCCAGATACGCAGTATTTT

j_call: TRBJ2-2
cdr3_length: 15
v_call: TRBV29-1
d_call: TRBD2
clone_size: -
cdr3_aa: CSVGLLAENTGELFF
cdr3_nt: TGCAGCGTCGGACTACTAGCGGAAAACACCGGGGAGCTGTTTTTT

j_call: TRBJ2-7
cdr3_length: 14
v_call: TRBV30
d_call: TRBD1
clone_size: -
cdr3_aa: CAWRDRARRFEQYF
cdr3_nt: TGTGCCTGGCGGGACAGGGCGAGGAGGTTCGAGCAGTACTTC

j_call: TRBJ2-1
cdr3_length: 16
v_call: TRBV2
d_call: -
clone_size: -
cdr3_aa: CASSIQDRRGYNEQFF
cdr3_nt: TGTGCCAGCAGCATCCAGGACAGGAGGGGGTACAATGAGCAGTTCTTC

j_call: TRBJ2-7
cdr3_length: 13
v_call: TRBV5-6
d_call: -
clone_size: -
cdr3_aa: CASSLGFGDEQYF
cdr3_nt: TGTGCCAGCAGCTTGGGGTTCGGGGACGAGCAGTACTTC

j_call: TRBJ2-5
cdr3_length: 12
v_call: TRBV29-1
d_call: TRBD2
clone_size: -
cdr3_aa: CSASGNQETQYF
cdr3_nt: TGCAGCGCCAGCGGGAACCAAGAGACCCAGTACTTC

j_call: TRBJ1-1
cdr3_length: 16
v_call: TRBV5-1
d_call: TRBD1
clone_size: -
cdr3_aa: CASSTGQGDMRTEAFF
cdr3_nt: TGCGCCAGCAGCACGGGACAGGGGGATATGAGGACTGAAGCTTTCTTT

j_call: TRBJ1-6
cdr3_length: 15
v_call: TRBV7-9
d_call: TRBD1
clone_size: -
cdr3_aa: CASSPRTGGNSPLHF
cdr3_nt: TGTGCCAGCAGCCCCCGGACAGGGGGTAATTCACCCCTCCACTTT

j_call: TRBJ1-1
cdr3_length: 15
v_call: TRBV9
d_call: -
clone_size: -
cdr3_aa: CASSVRGGAGTEAFF
cdr3_nt: TGTGCCAGCAGCGTAAGGGGGGGCGCGGGCACTGAAGCTTTCTTT

j_call: TRBJ1-5
cdr3_length: 15
v_call: TRBV19
d_call: TRBD1
clone_size: -
cdr3_aa: CASSTLNRGNQPQHF
cdr3_nt: TGTGCCAGTAGTACACTCAACAGGGGGAATCAGCCCCAGCATTTT

j_call: TRBJ2-3
cdr3_length: 14
v_call: TRBV6-2/TRBV6-3
d_call: -
clone_size: -
cdr3_aa: CASSYSTEPDTQYF
cdr3_nt: TGTGCCAGCAGTTACTCCACAGAGCCCGATACGCAGTATTTT

j_call: TRBJ2-1
cdr3_length: 14
v_call: TRBV7-2
d_call: TRBD2
clone_size: few
cdr3_aa: CASSLAPGGREQFF
cdr3_nt: TGTGCCAGCAGCTTAGCGCCGGGAGGAAGGGAGCAGTTCTTC

j_call: TRBJ2-7
cdr3_length: 14
v_call: TRBV7-9
d_call: TRBD2
clone_size: -
cdr3_aa: CASSSGLQPYEQYF
cdr3_nt: TGTGCCAGCAGCTCGGGACTACAACCCTACGAGCAGTACTTC

j_call: TRBJ2-7
cdr3_length: 14
v_call: TRBV19
d_call: -
clone_size: -
cdr3_aa: CASSMNTYSYEQYF
cdr3_nt: TGTGCCAGTAGTATGAACACATACTCCTACGAGCAGTACTTC

j_call: TRBJ1-4
cdr3_length: 14
v_call: TRBV3-1/TRBV3-2
d_call: -
clone_size: few
cdr3_aa: CASRRGGSNEKLFF
cdr3_nt: TGTGCCAGCAGAAGGGGGGGGAGTAATGAAAAACTGTTTTTT

j_call: TRBJ2-3
cdr3_length: 15
v_call: TRBV19
d_call: TRBD2
clone_size: -
cdr3_aa: CASSGAGASTDTQYF
cdr3_nt: TGTGCCAGTAGTGGAGCGGGAGCCAGCACAGATACGCAGTATTTT

j_call: TRBJ1-5
cdr3_length: 16
v_call: TRBV6-1
d_call: -
clone_size: -
cdr3_aa: CASSELGARGNQPQHF
cdr3_nt: TGTGCCAGCAGTGAACTGGGGGCGCGTGGCAATCAGCCCCAGCATTTT

j_call: TRBJ2-5
cdr3_length: 14
v_call: TRBV9
d_call: -
clone_size: -
cdr3_aa: CASSVRLGGETQYF
cdr3_nt: TGTGCCAGCAGCGTAAGGTTGGGCGGGGAGACCCAGTACTTC

j_call: TRBJ1-4
cdr3_length: 13
v_call: TRBV15
d_call: -
clone_size: -
cdr3_aa: CATSREGGEKLFF
cdr3_nt: TGTGCCACCAGCAGAGAGGGGGGTGAAAAACTGTTTTTT

j_call: TRBJ2-5
cdr3_length: 18
v_call: TRBV9
d_call: -
clone_size: -
cdr3_aa: CASSVAGWAGANQETQYF
cdr3_nt: TGTGCCAGCAGCGTAGCTGGTTGGGCGGGGGCCAACCAAGAGACCCAGTACTTC

j_call: TRBJ1-6
cdr3_length: 15
v_call: TRBV6-5
d_call: TRBD1
clone_size: few
cdr3_aa: CASGDPGQYNSPLHF
cdr3_nt: TGTGCCAGCGGCGACCCGGGACAGTATAATTCACCCCTCCACTTT

j_call: TRBJ2-7
cdr3_length: 14
v_call: TRBV30
d_call: TRBD1
clone_size: -
cdr3_aa: CAWSLTGGGYEQYF
cdr3_nt: TGTGCCTGGAGTCTGACAGGGGGCGGCTACGAGCAGTACTTC

j_call: TRBJ2-3
cdr3_length: 18
v_call: TRBV11-2
d_call: TRBD2
clone_size: -
cdr3_aa: CASSLAHVAGRPTDTQYF
cdr3_nt: TGTGCCAGCAGCTTAGCTCACGTAGCGGGAAGACCCACAGATACGCAGTATTTT

j_call: TRBJ1-1
cdr3_length: 16
v_call: TRBV18
d_call: -
clone_size: once
cdr3_aa: CASSPQDTRSNTEAFF
cdr3_nt: TGTGCCAGCTCACCACAAGACACACGATCGAACACTGAAGCTTTCTTT

j_call: TRBJ1-6
cdr3_length: 18
v_call: TRBV7-8
d_call: TRBD1
clone_size: -
cdr3_aa: CASSFWTGTGFYNSPLHF
cdr3_nt: TGTGCCAGCAGCTTCTGGACCGGGACAGGCTTTTATAATTCACCCCTCCACTTT

j_call: TRBJ2-7
cdr3_length: 16
v_call: TRBV27
d_call: TRBD2
clone_size: -
cdr3_aa: CASSSGGSGTPYEQYF
cdr3_nt: TGTGCCAGCAGTTCCGGCGGTAGCGGGACCCCCTACGAGCAGTACTTC

j_call: TRBJ1-1
cdr3_length: 12
v_call: TRBV6-6
d_call: TRBD1
clone_size: -
cdr3_aa: CASSYSDRETFF
cdr3_nt: TGTGCCAGCAGTTACTCTGACAGGGAGACTTTCTTT

j_call: TRBJ2-1
cdr3_length: 13
v_call: TRBV24-1
d_call: TRBD2
clone_size: -
cdr3_aa: CATSRAGRNEQFF
cdr3_nt: TGTGCCACCAGTCGAGCGGGAAGGAATGAGCAGTTCTTC

j_call: TRBJ1-1
cdr3_length: 16
v_call: TRBV28
d_call: -
clone_size: few
cdr3_aa: CASSLPPPVGAGEAFF
cdr3_nt: TGTGCCAGCAGTTTACCCCCCCCGGTGGGGGCGGGTGAAGCTTTCTTT

j_call: TRBJ1-1
cdr3_length: 15
v_call: TRBV7-8
d_call: -
clone_size: -
cdr3_aa: CASSLVGGQNTEAFF
cdr3_nt: TGTGCCAGCAGCTTAGTGGGGGGTCAGAACACTGAAGCTTTCTTT